This T cell receptor (beta chain) was documented in a study of CD8+CD57+ T cells in acquired aplastic anemia. Study-level information: Across the sorted CD4+ and CD8+ cells, DNA amounts averaged approximately 3 ug. Whole-study results and caveats: Controls did not differ significantly from patients in CD8+ Simpson's diversity. Patients shared twenty-nine CD8+ CDR3 sequences with controls.

Researchers used genomic DNA as the template to profile TCR beta VDJ and CDR3. TCRdb re-derived calls from the reads in MiXCR, one entry per CDR3 protein. The repertoire includes more than 150,000 distinct CDR3 sequences, approximately 49% of them detected once, and approximately 2.9% sits in the top ten. This clonotype was recorded only once. Its target is unknown. Trimming removed 1 base from V and 9 bases from J, with 13 bases in between. The CDR3 spans 14 residues. CDR1 is SGHVS, CDR2 FQNEAQ, per germline. This chain connects TRBV7-8 to TRBJ1-5; D gene uncertain. Specimen: sorted CD4+, CD8+, or CD8+CD57+ T cells (not recorded which) from PBMCs. This clonotype originated in a human donor in good health. CDR3 bases: TGTGCCAGCAGCTTAGTAAATCTTGGTCGGCCCCAGCATTTT. Encoded protein: CASSLVNLGRPQHF.